The 18 T cell receptor beta chains in this list originate from one sample, sequenced in a study of blood T cell repertoires in COVID-19 (dated by TCRdb to 2019 to 2021). Libraries were prepared through the immunoSEQ multiplex PCR assay. Not all clones reach the TCRdb copy of this immuneACCESS table, which keeps in-frame sequences only. Checked studies attribute under half of the gap to unresolved V genes and leave the rest unexplained. The sample yields roughly 30,000 clones; about two thirds were counted once. The top ten clones comprise roughly 20% of the sample. Specimen: peripheral blood. Receptor source: a boy aged 2 to 10 with active or convalescent COVID-19.

The CDR3 coding sequence is TGCGCCAGCAGTGGTACAGTTCAAGAGACCCAGTACTTC. Encoded protein: CASSGTVQETQYF. This chain connects TRBV10-1 to TRBJ2-5; D is uncertain. The V gene lost 4 bases and the J gene lost 2 bases, with 8 bases spanning the gap. CDR3 length equals 13 residues. In germline, CDR1 is WNHNN, CDR2 SYGVQD (reference sequence).

This clone was counted a single time. The CDR3 nucleotides are TGTGCCTGGAGTGGTCGACAGACTAACACCGGGGAGCTGTTTTTT. Its translation is CAWSGRQTNTGELFF. The gene calls are TRBV30 and TRBJ2-2, with D perhaps matching TRBD1 (5 bases). Germline values: CDR1 GTSNPN, CDR2 SVGIG (reference sequence). V lost 1 base and J 2 bases, leaving 11 bases between the germline ends. CDR3 length: 15 amino acids.

The V call is TRBV6-5, the J call TRBJ1-2; a possible D gene is TRBD1 (6 bases). CDR1 is MNHEY, CDR2 SVGAGI, per germline. There are 12 residues in the CDR3. Trimming shortened V by 4 bases and J by 8 bases, and 11 bases separated the two germline ends. In nucleotides, the CDR3 is TGTGCCAGCAGTTGGTTTCAGGGGGGCTACACCTTC. This translates into CASSWFQGGYTF.

The chain recombines TRBV6-1 with TRBJ1-6; D not resolved. The ends were cut back, 10 bases at V and 8 bases at J, with 12 bases in the middle. Germline V gene sequence: CDR1 MNHNS, CDR2 SASEGT. This CDR3 has 12 residues. This CDR3 is CATYQADSPLHF. DNA for the CDR3: TGTGCCACCTACCAGGCAGATTCACCCCTCCACTTT.

The chain has TRBV2 and TRBJ2-2, with 7 bases matching TRBD2. Germline V lookup: CDR1 SNHLY, CDR2 FYNNEI. After removal of 6 bases from V and 4 bases from J, the junction contained 8 bases not matched to a gene. This CDR3 has 15 residues. This CDR3 reads CASRRRLAITGELFF. The CDR3 DNA reads as TGTGCCAGCAGACGCCGACTAGCAATCACCGGGGAGCTGTTTTTT.

The gene calls are TRBV2 and TRBJ1-5; D possibly corresponds to TRBD1 (5 bases). V was clipped by 6 bases and J by 3 bases, with 12 bases between them. The CDR3 runs 14 residues. Per germline, CDR1 SNHLY and CDR2 FYNNEI. For the CDR3, the DNA is TGTGCCAGCAGCTACAGGCCTGCCAATCAGCCCCAGCATTTT. Its translation is CASSYRPANQPQHF.

The gene calls are TRBV16 and TRBJ1-2; maybe TRBD1 (6 bases). Trimming took 2 bases from V and 5 from J, leaving 21 bases between them. Germline-derived CDR1 and CDR2 are KGHSY and FQNENV. The CDR3 covers 17 residues. The CDR3 bases are TGTGCCAGCAGCCAACAGACAGGACATGCGTTACGGTATGGCTACACCTTC. Protein: CASSQQTGHALRYGYTF.

The J gene is TRBJ2-5, the V gene TRBV28, with D tentatively TRBD2 (6 bases). CDR1 is MDHEN, CDR2 SYDVKM, per germline. The CDR3 spans 16 residues. V was pared by 4 bases and J by 1 base, with 16 bases between. The CDR3 DNA reads TGTGCCAGCAGTTCCCCCGTGTGGAGGGGCCAAGAGACCCAGTACTTC. Translating gives CASSSPVWRGQETQYF.

Only a few counts were recorded for this clone. This rearrangement joins TRBV30 to TRBJ1-3; 8 nucleotides line up with TRBD1. V lost 2 bases to trimming and J lost 3 bases; unmatched junction nucleotides: 6. The CDR3 loop spans 15 amino acids. The V gene's germline CDR1 is GTSNPN and CDR2 SVGIG (reference sequence). This CDR3 reads CAWSLGQGNGNTIYF. In nucleotides, the CDR3 is TGTGCCTGGAGTCTCGGACAGGGTAATGGAAACACCATATATTTT.

Only a few counts were recorded for this clone. V is TRBV6-5 and J is TRBJ2-7, with TRBD1 matching 7 bases. Germline CDR1 is MNHEY and CDR2 is SVGAGI. CDR3 length: 14 residues. With V trimmed by 6 bases and J by 5 bases, 10 bases remained unmatched. DNA for the CDR3: TGTGCCAGCAGCCGAAGGGGGCCGGCAGACGAGCAGTACTTC. It encodes CASSRRGPADEQYF.

The chain links TRBV2 to TRBJ1-2; tentative D call: TRBD1 (5 bases). The germline V gene has CDR1 SNHLY and CDR2 FYNNEI. V lost 8 bases and J 2 bases, leaving 12 bases between the germline ends. CDR3 length: 13 amino acids. The CDR3 loop reads CASAARANYGYTF. The CDR3 DNA reads TGTGCCAGCGCGGCCAGGGCCAACTATGGCTACACCTTC.

The V gene is TRBV6-2 or TRBV6-3, the J gene TRBJ2-1; tentatively, D is TRBD1 (6 bases). V was shortened by 5 bases and J by 2 bases, with 16 bases between the two germline ends. Germline lookup yields CDR1 MNHEY and CDR2 SVGEGT. CDR3 length: 16 residues. DNA of the CDR3: TGTGCCAGCAGTACCACCAAACAGGGTACCTACAATGAGCAGTTCTTC. Translating gives CASSTTKQGTYNEQFF.

The chain uses TRBV5-1 and TRBJ1-2; TRBD1 matches at 7 bases. The CDR3 runs to 14 residues. J was trimmed by 4 bases and V by 4 bases; bases with no gene match: 7. The V gene's germline CDR1 is SGHRS and CDR2 YFSETQ. The CDR3 reads CASSRSGTVYGYTF. The CDR3 coding sequence is TGCGCCAGCAGCCGTTCCGGGACAGTCTATGGCTACACCTTC.

This clone was found a few times. Here the CDR3 DNA reads TGTGCCAGCAGCTCGGCGCCGGGGGGGTCTTATAGCAATCAGCCCCAGCATTTT. Its protein is CASSSAPGGSYSNQPQHF. The rearrangement uses TRBV7-9 and TRBJ1-5; D may be TRBD1 (5 bases). The ends were cut back, 4 bases at V and 0 bases at J, with 19 bases in the middle. Germline CDR1 SEHNR, CDR2 FQNEAQ (reference sequence). The CDR3 runs to 18 residues.

The chain carries TRBV6-6 and TRBJ2-1; a possible D gene is TRBD2 (5 bases). V lost 2 bases and J lost 7, with 15 bases in between. The length of the CDR3 is 15 residues. Germline V gene sequence: CDR1 MNHNY, CDR2 SVGAGI (reference sequence). CDR3 DNA sequence: TGTGCCAGCAGTTACGGAAGAGGGATTGGGAATGAGCAGTTCTTC. Translating it yields CASSYGRGIGNEQFF.

About this clone itself: A read error may account for a junction end that differs from germline. V is TRBV5-1 and J is TRBJ1-1, with 10 positions matching TRBD1. The CDR3 runs to 16 residues. Germline CDR1 reads SGHRS; CDR2 reads YFSETQ. The CDR3 region is CASSPPGQGLNAEAFF. For the CDR3, the DNA is TGCGCCAGCAGCCCGCCGGGACAGGGGTTGAACGCTGAAGCTTTCTTT. The entire variable domain, with the rest obtained from reference TRBV5-1 and TRBJ1-1, is as follows: KAGVTQTPRYLIKTRGQQVTLSCSPISGHRSVSWYQQTPGQGLQFLFEYFSETQRNKGNFPGRFSGRQFSNSRSEMNVSTLELGDSALYLCASSPPGQGLNAEAFFGQGTRLTVV.

The rearrangement links TRBV19 to TRBJ2-1, with D uncertain. This CDR3 contains 13 residues. The germline V and J ends were trimmed by 3 bases and 9 bases, with 12 bases remaining between them. CDR1 is LNHDA and CDR2 is SQIVND in the germline V gene (reference sequence). CDR3 in DNA: TGTGCCAGTAGTATCTTTCTCTATGGTGAGCAGTTCTTC. Amino acid sequence: CASSIFLYGEQFF.

The chain employs TRBV6-6 and TRBJ1-3; TRBD1 is a possible D gene (5 bases). This CDR3 has 14 amino acids. Trimming took off 7 bases at V and 0 bases at J, with 10 bases between the two ends. Germline-derived CDR1 and CDR2 are MNHNY and SVGAGI (reference sequence). The CDR3 protein is CASTRGNSGNTIYF. The DNA of the CDR3 is TGTGCCAGCACAAGGGGCAACTCTGGAAACACCATATATTTT.